This T cell receptor (beta chain) originates from a study of T cell responses to AZD1222 COVID-19 vaccine. Only one count was recorded for this clone. The CDR3 has 16 residues. The trim removed 7 bases at V and 3 bases at J, leaving 10 bases unmatched. CDR1 and CDR2 (germline): LNHDA, SQIVND (reference sequence). Second-dose recipients at about 4 or about 12 weeks were treated as one pooled group. The protocol was immunoSEQ multiplex PCR, while the TCRdb copy is restricted to in-frame clones and leaves out a portion. This sample has more than 110,000 clones, with roughly 90% found just once. The sequencing used peripheral blood, collected 28 days after the second AZD1222 dose. J is TRBJ2-3 and V is TRBV19, with TRBD2 matching over 10 bases. This TCR was recovered from an adult who received the AZD1222 COVID-19 vaccine. CDR3 sequence: CASTPLAGAGTDTQYF. In nucleotides, the CDR3 is TGTGCCAGTACGCCCCTAGCGGGAGCGGGGACAGATACGCAGTATTTT.